Only one count was recorded for the clone carrying this T cell receptor (beta chain). The target antigen is unknown. Generated by immunoSEQ multiplex PCR, the TCRdb table keeps only in-frame clones and is missing some. Here the sample spans 120,000 or so clones, just over 90% being singletons. The sample is drawn from a study of T cell responses to AZD1222 COVID-19 vaccine. Overall study findings and caveats: Baseline seropositives among AZD1222 recipients totaled only five to seven. Donors were chiefly white British, with a greater number of females, and clonal diversity was perhaps underestimated.

V lost 1 base and J lost 3, with 7 bases in between. Germline loops: CDR1 SGHVS, CDR2 FQNEAQ. There are 14 residues in the CDR3. Pooled together were second doses at about 4 or about 12 weeks. The V and J genes are TRBV7-8 and TRBJ2-1; D unresolved. The source material was peripheral blood, sampled 28 days after the second AZD1222 dose. The sequence was collected from an adult who received the AZD1222 COVID-19 vaccine. DNA of the CDR3: TGTGCCAGCAGCTTAGTCTCCTACTACAATGAGCAGTTCTTC. Encoded protein: CASSLVSYYNEQFF. The full variable domain, in which reference TRBV7-8 and TRBJ2-1 provide the parts outside the CDR3, is GAGVSQSPRYKVAKRGQDVALRCDPISGHVSLFWYQQALGQGPEFLTYFQNEAQLDKSGLPSDRFFAERPEGSVSTLKIQRTQQEDSAVYLCASSLVSYYNEQFFGPGTRLTVL.